Listed below are T cell receptor beta chains from one sample, sequenced in a study of cytomegalovirus exposure and HLA in healthy donors. Produced via immunoSEQ multiplex PCR; TCRdb's table is partial and in-frame only. The sample lists 95,000 to 150,000 clones, around 76% occurring once. Sequencing was performed on PBMCs. These receptors all stem from a man aged 55-75 years in good health and CMV-seropositive. Both conserved end residues are part of each CDR3. D genes are given only for firm matches. The size entry is marked missing in some rows and otherwise reads once, few, many or a size class.

TRBJ2-5,-,-,17,TRBV13,CASSPPSFGGPQETQYF,TGTGCCAGCAGCCCCCCCTCATTCGGAGGGCCCCAAGAGACCCAGTACTTC
TRBJ2-7,-,once,14,TRBV11-3,CASSLGVTGTEQYF,TGTGCCAGCAGCTTAGGGGTCACAGGGACCGAGCAGTACTTC
TRBJ2-5,-,-,14,TRBV6-1,CASSERTERETQYF,TGTGCCAGCAGTGAAAGAACGGAGAGGGAGACCCAGTACTTC
TRBJ1-4,-,-,15,TRBV9,CASSVEGATNEKLFF,TGTGCCAGCAGCGTAGAGGGGGCAACTAATGAAAAACTGTTTTTT
TRBJ2-5,TRBD1,-,13,TRBV5-1,CASSVDRGETQYF,TGCGCCAGCAGCGTAGACAGGGGAGAGACCCAGTACTTC
TRBJ2-5,-,-,14,TRBV11-2,CASSFPNRRETQYF,TGTGCCAGCAGCTTCCCCAACCGGCGGGAGACCCAGTACTTC
TRBJ1-2,TRBD1,-,16,TRBV15,CATSRDRIGRGDGYTF,TGTGCCACCAGCAGAGATCGTATAGGCAGGGGGGATGGCTACACCTTC
TRBJ2-3,-,-,18,TRBV7-9,CASSLGVWWGRGTDTQYF,TGTGCCAGCAGCTTAGGGGTTTGGTGGGGCAGGGGCACAGATACGCAGTATTTT
TRBJ1-3,-,-,16,TRBV4-2,CASSQERAMSGNTIYF,TGTGCCAGCAGCCAAGAGAGGGCGATGTCTGGAAACACCATATATTTT
TRBJ2-7,-,-,14,TRBV6-1,CASSEVRGPYEQYF,TGTGCCAGCAGTGAAGTCAGGGGTCCTTACGAGCAGTACTTC
TRBJ2-3,TRBD2,-,14,TRBV5-4,CASSSGGSTDTQYF,TGTGCCAGCAGCTCCGGCGGGAGTACAGATACGCAGTATTTT
TRBJ2-2,TRBD2,-,15,TRBV4-1,CASSQASGSAGELFF,TGCGCCAGCAGCCAAGCTAGCGGGAGCGCCGGGGAGCTGTTTTTT
TRBJ2-2,-,-,13,TRBV19,CASSNRVAGELFF,TGTGCCAGTAGCAACAGGGTTGCCGGGGAGCTGTTTTTT
TRBJ2-2,-,-,16,TRBV23-1,CASTPVWGANTGELFF,TGCGCCAGCACTCCGGTATGGGGCGCGAACACCGGGGAGCTGTTTTTT
TRBJ1-1,TRBD1,-,14,TRBV2,CASSMTGVGTEAFF,TGTGCCAGCAGTATGACAGGGGTTGGCACTGAAGCTTTCTTT
TRBJ2-2,-,few,12,TRBV27,CASSLTAGELFF,TGTGCCAGCAGTTTAACGGCCGGGGAGCTGTTTTTT
TRBJ2-7,-,-,14,TRBV19,CASSIDTTGTEQYF,TGTGCCAGTAGTATTGACACCACAGGGACCGAGCAGTACTTC
TRBJ1-5,TRBD1,once,18,TRBV27,CASSLVGTGVQGNQPQHF,TGTGCCAGCAGTTTGGTTGGGACAGGGGTTCAAGGCAATCAGCCCCAGCATTTT
TRBJ1-2,-,-,14,TRBV19,CASSIATEARGYTF,TGTGCCAGTAGTATAGCAACCGAGGCACGGGGCTACACCTTC
TRBJ2-7,-,-,13,TRBV30,CAWSRREGYEQYF,TGTGCCTGGAGTCGCAGGGAAGGTTACGAGCAGTACTTC
TRBJ1-3,-,-,14,TRBV7-3,CASSFGGSGNTIYF,TGTGCCAGCAGCTTCGGGGGCTCTGGAAACACCATATATTTT
TRBJ1-2,TRBD1,-,14,TRBV11-2,CASSDRDRYYGYTF,TGTGCCAGCAGCGACCGGGACAGATACTATGGCTACACCTTC
TRBJ2-6,TRBD2,few,19,TRBV2,CASSPPWLAGGRGANVLTF,TGTGCCAGCAGCCCCCCGTGGCTAGCGGGAGGGCGTGGGGCCAACGTCCTGACTTTC
TRBJ1-2,TRBD1,-,16,TRBV9,CAGSPRATGVVYGYTF,TGTGCCGGCAGCCCACGTGCGACAGGGGTGGTTTATGGCTACACCTTC